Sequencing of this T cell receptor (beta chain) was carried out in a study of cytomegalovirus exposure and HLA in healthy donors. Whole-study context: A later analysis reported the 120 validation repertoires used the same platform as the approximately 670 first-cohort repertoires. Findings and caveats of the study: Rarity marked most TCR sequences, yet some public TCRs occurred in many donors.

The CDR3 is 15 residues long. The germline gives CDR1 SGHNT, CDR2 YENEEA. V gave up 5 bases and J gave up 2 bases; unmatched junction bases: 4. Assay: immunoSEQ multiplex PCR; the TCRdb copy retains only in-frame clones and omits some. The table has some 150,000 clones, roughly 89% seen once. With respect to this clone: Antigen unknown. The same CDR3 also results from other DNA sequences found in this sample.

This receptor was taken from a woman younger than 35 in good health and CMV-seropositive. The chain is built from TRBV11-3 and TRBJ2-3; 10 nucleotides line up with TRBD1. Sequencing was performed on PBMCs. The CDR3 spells CASSPRQGATDTQYF. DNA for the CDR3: TGTGCCAGCAGCCCGAGACAGGGGGCCACAGATACGCAGTATTTT.